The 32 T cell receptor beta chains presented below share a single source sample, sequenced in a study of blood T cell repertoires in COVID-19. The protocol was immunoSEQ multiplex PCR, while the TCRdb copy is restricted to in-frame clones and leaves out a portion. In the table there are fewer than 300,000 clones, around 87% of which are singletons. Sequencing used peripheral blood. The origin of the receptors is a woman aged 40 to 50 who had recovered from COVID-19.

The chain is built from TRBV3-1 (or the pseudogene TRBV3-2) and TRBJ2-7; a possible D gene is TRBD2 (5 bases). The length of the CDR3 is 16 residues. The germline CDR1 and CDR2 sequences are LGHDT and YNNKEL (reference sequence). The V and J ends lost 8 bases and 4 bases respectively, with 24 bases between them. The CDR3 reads CASASSGRAWEYEQYF. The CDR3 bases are TGTGCCAGCGCCTCCTCCGGGCGGGCGTGGGAGTACGAGCAGTACTTC.

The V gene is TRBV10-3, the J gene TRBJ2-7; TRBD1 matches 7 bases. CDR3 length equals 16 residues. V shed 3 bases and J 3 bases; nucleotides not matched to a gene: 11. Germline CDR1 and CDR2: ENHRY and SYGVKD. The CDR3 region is CAISDIRDRAYYEQYF. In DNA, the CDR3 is TGTGCCATCAGTGATATAAGGGACAGAGCCTACTACGAGCAGTACTTC.

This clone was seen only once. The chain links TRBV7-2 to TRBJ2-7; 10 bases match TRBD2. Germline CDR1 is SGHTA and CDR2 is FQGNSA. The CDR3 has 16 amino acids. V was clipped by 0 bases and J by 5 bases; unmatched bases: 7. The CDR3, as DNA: TGTGCCAGCAGCTTAGCGGCTAGCGGGGGTGTTGACGAGCAGTACTTC. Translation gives CASSLAASGGVDEQYF.

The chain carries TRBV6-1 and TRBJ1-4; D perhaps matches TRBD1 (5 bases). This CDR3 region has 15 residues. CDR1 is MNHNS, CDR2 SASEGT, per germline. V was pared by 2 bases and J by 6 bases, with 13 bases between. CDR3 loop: CASSEYPGLYEKLFF. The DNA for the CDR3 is TGTGCCAGCAGTGAATACCCGGGACTATATGAAAAACTGTTTTTT.

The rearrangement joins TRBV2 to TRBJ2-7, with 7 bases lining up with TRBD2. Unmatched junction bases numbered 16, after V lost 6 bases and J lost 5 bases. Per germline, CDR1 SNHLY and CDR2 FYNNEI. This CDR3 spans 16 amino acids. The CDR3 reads CASRALGEGNPNEQYF. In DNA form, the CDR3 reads TGTGCCAGCAGGGCCCTCGGGGAGGGGAATCCTAACGAGCAGTACTTC.

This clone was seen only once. CDR3 in DNA: TGCGCCAGCAGCCTACCACCGGTGACTAGCGGGGGGATGTACTTC. Translation gives CASSLPPVTSGGMYF. The rearrangement uses TRBV4-1 and TRBJ2-4; 13 bases are a match to TRBD2. The junction had 12 bases not matched to a gene; V was cut back by 4 bases and J by 15 bases. CDR3 length: 15 amino acids. Looked up from germline, CDR1 is MGHRA and CDR2 is YSYEKL.

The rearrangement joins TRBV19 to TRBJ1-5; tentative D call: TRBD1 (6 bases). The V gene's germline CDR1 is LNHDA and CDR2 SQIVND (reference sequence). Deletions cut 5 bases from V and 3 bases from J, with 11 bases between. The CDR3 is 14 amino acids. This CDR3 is CASSVRDTNQPQHF. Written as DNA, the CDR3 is TGTGCCAGTAGTGTCCGGGACACCAATCAGCCCCAGCATTTT. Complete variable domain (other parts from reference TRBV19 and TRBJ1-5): DGGITQSPKYLFRKEGQNVTLSCEQNLNHDAMYWYRQDPGQGLRLIYYSQIVNDFQKGDIAEGYSVSREKKESFPLTVTSAQKNPTAFYLCASSVRDTNQPQHFGDGTRLSIL.

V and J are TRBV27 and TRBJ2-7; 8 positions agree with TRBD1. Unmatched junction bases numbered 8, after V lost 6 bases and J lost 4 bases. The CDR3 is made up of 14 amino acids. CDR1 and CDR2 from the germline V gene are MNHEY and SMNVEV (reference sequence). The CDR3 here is CASRRQGRAYEQYF. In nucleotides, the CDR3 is TGTGCCAGCAGAAGACAGGGGCGGGCTTACGAGCAGTACTTC.

For the CDR3, the DNA is TGTGCCAGCAGCCGTCCCTCCGGGACCCAGTACTTC. Translation gives CASSRPSGTQYF. This chain uses TRBV7-8 with TRBJ2-5; no firm D call. CDR1 and CDR2 (germline): SGHVS, FQNEAQ. V lost 5 bases to trimming and J lost 7 bases, with 11 bases between them. The CDR3 extends over 12 amino acids.

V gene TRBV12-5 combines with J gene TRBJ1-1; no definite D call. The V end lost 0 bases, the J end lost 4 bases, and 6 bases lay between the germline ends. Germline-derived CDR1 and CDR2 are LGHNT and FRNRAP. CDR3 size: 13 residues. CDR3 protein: CASGLVTSTEAFF. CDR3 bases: TGTGCTAGTGGTTTGGTAACTTCCACTGAAGCTTTCTTT.

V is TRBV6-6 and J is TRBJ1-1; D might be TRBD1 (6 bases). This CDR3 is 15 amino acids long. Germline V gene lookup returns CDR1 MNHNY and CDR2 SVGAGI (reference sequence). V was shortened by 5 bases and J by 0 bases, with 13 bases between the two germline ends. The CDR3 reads CASSKTGGMNTEAFF. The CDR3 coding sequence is TGTGCCAGCAGTAAGACAGGTGGAATGAACACTGAAGCTTTCTTT.

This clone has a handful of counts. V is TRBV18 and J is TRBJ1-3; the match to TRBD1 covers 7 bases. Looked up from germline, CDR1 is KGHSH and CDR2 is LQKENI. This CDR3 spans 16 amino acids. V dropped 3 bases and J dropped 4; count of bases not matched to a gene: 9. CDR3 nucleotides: TGTGCCAGCTCACCCGAACAGGGGTCTGCGGGAAACACCATATATTTT. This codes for CASSPEQGSAGNTIYF.

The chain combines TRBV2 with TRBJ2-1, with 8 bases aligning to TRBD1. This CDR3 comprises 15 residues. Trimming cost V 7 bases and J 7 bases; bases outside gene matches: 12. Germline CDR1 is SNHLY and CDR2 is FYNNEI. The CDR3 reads CASTTQGAHMNEQFF. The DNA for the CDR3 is TGTGCCAGCACCACCCAGGGGGCCCACATGAATGAGCAGTTCTTC.

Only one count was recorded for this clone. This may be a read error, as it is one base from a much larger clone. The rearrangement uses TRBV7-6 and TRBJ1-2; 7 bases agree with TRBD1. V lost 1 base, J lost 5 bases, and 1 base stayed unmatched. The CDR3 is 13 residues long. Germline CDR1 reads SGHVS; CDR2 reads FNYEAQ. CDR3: CASSLEQGYGYTF. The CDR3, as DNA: TGTGCCAGCAGCTTAGAACAGGGGTATGGCTACACCTTC.

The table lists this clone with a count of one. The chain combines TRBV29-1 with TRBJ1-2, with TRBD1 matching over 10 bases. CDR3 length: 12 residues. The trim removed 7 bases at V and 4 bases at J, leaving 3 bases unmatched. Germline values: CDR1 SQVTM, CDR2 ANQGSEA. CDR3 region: CSAWTGGYGYTF. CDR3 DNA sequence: TGCAGCGCCTGGACAGGGGGCTATGGCTACACCTTC.

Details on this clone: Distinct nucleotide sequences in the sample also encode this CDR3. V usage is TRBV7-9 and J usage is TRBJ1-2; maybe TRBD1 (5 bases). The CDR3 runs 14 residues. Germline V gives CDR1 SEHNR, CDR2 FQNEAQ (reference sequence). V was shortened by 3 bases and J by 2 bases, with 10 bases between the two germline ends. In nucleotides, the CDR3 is TGTGCCAGCAGCTTCGGGGGAGCGAACTATGGCTACACCTTC. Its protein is CASSFGGANYGYTF.

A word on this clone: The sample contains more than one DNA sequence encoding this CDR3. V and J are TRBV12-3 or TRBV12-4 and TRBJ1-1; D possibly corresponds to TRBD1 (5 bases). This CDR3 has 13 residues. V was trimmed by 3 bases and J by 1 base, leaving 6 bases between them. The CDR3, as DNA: TGTGCCAGCAGTTTCACAGGGAACACTGAAGCTTTCTTT. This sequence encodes CASSFTGNTEAFF.

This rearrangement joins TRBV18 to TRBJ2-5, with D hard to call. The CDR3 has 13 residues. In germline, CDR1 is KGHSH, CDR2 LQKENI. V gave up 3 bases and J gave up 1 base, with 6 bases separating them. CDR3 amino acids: CASSPNTQETQYF. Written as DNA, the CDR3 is TGTGCCAGCTCACCGAACACCCAAGAGACCCAGTACTTC.

CDR3 DNA: TGTGCCAGCAGCTCCCGGGCAGGGGGCCATAATTCACCCCTCCACTTT. The encoded protein is CASSSRAGGHNSPLHF. The chain uses TRBV7-2 and TRBJ1-6; 8 bases match TRBD1. Germline V gene data show CDR1 as SGHTA and CDR2 as FQGNSA. Trimming removed 4 bases from V and 5 bases from J; junction bases left unmatched: 7. The CDR3 extends over 16 amino acids.

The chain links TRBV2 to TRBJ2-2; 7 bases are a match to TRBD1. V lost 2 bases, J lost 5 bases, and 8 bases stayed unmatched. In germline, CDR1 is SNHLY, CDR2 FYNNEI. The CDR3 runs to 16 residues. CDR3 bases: TGTGCCAGCAGTGAACCAAGACAGGGTGGGACCGGGGAGCTGTTTTTT. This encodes CASSEPRQGGTGELFF.

CDR3 loop: CASCTGDAGANVLTF. As DNA, the CDR3 is TGTGCCAGCTGTACAGGGGATGCTGGGGCCAACGTCCTGACTTTC. The chain has TRBV6-5 and TRBJ2-6; the match to TRBD1 covers 7 bases. Germline CDR1 MNHEY, CDR2 SVGAGI. The CDR3 contains 15 residues. The V gene end was trimmed by 8 bases and the J gene end by 2 bases; junction bases not matched to a gene: 6.

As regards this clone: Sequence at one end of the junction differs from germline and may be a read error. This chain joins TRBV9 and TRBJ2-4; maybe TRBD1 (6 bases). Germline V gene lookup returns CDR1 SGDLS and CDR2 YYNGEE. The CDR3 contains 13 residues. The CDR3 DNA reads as TGTGCCAGCAGCGTAGAAGGCAGGGGCGGTAAACACTTC. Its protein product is CASSVEGRGGKHF.

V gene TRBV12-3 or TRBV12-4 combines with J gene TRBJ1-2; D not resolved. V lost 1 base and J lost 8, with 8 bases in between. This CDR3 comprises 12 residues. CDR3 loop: CASSLDSLGYTF. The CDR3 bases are TGTGCCAGCAGTTTAGACTCGCTGGGCTACACCTTC.

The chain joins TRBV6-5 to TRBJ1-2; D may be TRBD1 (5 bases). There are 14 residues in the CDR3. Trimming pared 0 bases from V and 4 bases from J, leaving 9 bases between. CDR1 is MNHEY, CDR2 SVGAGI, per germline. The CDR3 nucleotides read TGTGCCAGCAGTTACTCGATGGGGCCCTATGGCTACACCTTC. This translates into CASSYSMGPYGYTF.

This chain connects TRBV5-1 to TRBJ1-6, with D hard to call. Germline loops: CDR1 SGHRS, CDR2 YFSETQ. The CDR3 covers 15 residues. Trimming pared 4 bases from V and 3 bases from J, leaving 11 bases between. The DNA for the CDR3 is TGCGCCAGCAGCCCAGGTTCGTTCTATAATTCACCCCTCCACTTT. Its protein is CASSPGSFYNSPLHF.

The CDR3 region is CASSLGGGAVQQFF. CDR3 in DNA: TGTGCCAGCAGTTTGGGCGGGGGGGCCGTTCAGCAGTTCTTC. This chain connects TRBV6-5 to TRBJ2-1; 9 bases match TRBD2. Trimming removed 4 bases from V and 11 bases from J; junction bases left unmatched: 9. This CDR3 is built from 14 residues. Per the germline V gene, CDR1 is MNHEY and CDR2 is SVGAGI.

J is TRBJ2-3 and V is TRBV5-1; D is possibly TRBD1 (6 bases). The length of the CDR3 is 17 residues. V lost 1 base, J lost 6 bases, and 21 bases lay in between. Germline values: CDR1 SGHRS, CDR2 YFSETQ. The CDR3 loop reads CASSLPQGRQSRDTQYF. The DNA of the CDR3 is TGCGCCAGCAGCTTGCCTCAGGGGCGCCAATCTAGGGATACGCAGTATTTT.

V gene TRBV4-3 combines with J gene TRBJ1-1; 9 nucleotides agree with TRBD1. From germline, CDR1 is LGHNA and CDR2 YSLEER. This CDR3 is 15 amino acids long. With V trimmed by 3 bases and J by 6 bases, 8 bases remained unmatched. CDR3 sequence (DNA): TGCGCCAGCAGCCAGACCCCGGGACAGGGAGCTGAAGCTTTCTTT. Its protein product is CASSQTPGQGAEAFF.

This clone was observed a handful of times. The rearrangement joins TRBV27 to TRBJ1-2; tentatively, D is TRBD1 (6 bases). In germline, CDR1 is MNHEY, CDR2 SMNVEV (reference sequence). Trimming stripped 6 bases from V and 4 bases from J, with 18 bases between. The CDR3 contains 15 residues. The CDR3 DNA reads TGTGCCAGCAGCTCGCTAGGACAGCCCGTCTATGGCTACACCTTC. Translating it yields CASSSLGQPVYGYTF.

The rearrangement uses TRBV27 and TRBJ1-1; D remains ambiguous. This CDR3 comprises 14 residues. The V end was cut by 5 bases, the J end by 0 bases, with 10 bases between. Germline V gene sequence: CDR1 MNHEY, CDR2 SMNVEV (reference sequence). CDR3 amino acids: CASSETEMNTEAFF. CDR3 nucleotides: TGTGCCAGCAGTGAAACAGAAATGAACACTGAAGCTTTCTTT.

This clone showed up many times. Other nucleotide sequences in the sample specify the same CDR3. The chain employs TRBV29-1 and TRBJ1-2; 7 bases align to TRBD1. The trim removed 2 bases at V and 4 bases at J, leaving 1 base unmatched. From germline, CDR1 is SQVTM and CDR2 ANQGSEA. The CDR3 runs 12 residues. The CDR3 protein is CSVERQGYGYTF. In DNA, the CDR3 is TGCAGCGTTGAAAGACAGGGCTATGGCTACACCTTC.

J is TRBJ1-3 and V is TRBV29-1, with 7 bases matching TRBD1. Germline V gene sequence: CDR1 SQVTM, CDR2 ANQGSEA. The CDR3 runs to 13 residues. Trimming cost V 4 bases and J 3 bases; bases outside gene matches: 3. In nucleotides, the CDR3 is TGCAGCGTTGCGACAGGGCTTGGAAACACCATATATTTT. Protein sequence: CSVATGLGNTIYF.